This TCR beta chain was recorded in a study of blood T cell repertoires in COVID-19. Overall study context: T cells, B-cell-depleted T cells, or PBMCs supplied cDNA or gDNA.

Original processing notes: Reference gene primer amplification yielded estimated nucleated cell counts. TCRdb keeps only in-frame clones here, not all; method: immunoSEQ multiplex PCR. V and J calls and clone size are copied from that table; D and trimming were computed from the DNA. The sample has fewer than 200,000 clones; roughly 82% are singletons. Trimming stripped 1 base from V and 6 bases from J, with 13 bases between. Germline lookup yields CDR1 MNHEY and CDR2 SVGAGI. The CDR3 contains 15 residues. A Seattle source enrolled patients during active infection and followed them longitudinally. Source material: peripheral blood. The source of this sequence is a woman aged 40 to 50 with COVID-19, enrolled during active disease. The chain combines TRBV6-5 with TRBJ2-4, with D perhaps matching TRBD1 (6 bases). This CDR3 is CASSYYGTSGNIQYF. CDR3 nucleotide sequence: TGTGCCAGCAGTTACTATGGGACATCGGGAAACATTCAGTACTTC.